This TCR beta chain comes out of a study of CXCR4 blockade with PD-1 therapy in pancreatic cancer. The study's findings and limits: Clone frequency correlated with its number of distinct nucleotide rearrangements.

Produced via immunoSEQ multiplex PCR; TCRdb's table is partial and in-frame only. The table shows about 8,100 clones, with under 60% occurring only once. The archived tumor blocks came from patients without neoadjuvant therapy before resection. Regarding this clone: As yet, its antigen is unknown.

Sequenced input: tumor tissue. This sequence was found in a human donor with pancreatic ductal adenocarcinoma.

CDR3 loop: CASSTQGITSNQPQHF. The CDR3 bases are TGTGCCAGTAGTACTCAGGGAATTACGAGCAATCAGCCCCAGCATTTT. The rearrangement joins TRBV19 to TRBJ1-5; possibly TRBD1 for D (5 bases). The CDR3 consists of 16 residues. Trimming shortened V by 4 bases and J by 1 base, and 14 bases separated the two germline ends. Looked up from germline, CDR1 is LNHDA and CDR2 is SQIVND (reference sequence).